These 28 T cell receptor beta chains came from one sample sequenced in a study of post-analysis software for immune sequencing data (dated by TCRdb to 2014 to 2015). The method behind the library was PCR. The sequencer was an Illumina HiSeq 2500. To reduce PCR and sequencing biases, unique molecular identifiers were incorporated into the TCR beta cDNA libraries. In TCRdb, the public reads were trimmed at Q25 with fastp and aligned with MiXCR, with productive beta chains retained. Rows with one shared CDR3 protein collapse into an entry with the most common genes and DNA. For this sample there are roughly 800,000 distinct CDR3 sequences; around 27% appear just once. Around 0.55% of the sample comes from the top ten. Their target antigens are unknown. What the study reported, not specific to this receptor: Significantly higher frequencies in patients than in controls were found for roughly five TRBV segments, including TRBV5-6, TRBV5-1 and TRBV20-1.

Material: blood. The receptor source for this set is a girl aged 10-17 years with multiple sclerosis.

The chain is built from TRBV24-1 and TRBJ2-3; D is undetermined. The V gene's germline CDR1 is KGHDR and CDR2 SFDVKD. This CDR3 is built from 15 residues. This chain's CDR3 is CNSETFSSSTDTQYF. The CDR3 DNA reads TGTAACTCGGAGACCTTTAGTTCTAGCACAGATACGCAGTATTTT.

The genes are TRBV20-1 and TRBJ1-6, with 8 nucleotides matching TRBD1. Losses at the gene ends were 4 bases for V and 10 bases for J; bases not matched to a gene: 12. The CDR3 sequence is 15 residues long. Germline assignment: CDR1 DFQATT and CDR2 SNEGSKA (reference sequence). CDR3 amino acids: CSAKDRERVRSPLHF. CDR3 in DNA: TGCAGTGCTAAGGACAGGGAGAGAGTCAGGTCACCCCTCCACTTT.

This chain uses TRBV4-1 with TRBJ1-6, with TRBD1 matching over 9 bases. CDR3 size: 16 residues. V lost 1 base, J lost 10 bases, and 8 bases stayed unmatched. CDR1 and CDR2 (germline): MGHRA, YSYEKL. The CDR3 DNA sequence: TGCGCCAGCAGCCAAGTGGGGGACAGGGTATCCTCACCCCTCCACTTT. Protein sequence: CASSQVGDRVSSPLHF.

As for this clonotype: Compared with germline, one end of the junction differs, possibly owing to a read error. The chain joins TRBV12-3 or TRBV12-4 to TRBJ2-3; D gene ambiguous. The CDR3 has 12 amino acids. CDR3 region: CASSATADTQYF. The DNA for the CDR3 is TGTGCCAGCAGCGCCACAGCAGATACGCAGTATTTC.

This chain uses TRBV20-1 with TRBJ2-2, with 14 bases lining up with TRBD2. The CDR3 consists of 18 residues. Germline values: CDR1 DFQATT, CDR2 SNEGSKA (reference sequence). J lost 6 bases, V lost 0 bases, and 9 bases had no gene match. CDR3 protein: CSARDPTSGGAVPGELFF. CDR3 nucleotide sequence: TGCAGTGCTAGAGATCCGACTAGCGGGGGGGCCGTCCCCGGGGAGCTGTTTTTT.

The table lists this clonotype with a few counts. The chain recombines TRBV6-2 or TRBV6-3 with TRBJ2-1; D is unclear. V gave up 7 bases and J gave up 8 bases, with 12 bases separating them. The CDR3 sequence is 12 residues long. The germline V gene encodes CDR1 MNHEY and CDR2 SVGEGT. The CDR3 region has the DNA TGTGCCAGCAAATCCGGCGGCTATGAGCAGTTCTTC. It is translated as CASKSGGYEQFF.

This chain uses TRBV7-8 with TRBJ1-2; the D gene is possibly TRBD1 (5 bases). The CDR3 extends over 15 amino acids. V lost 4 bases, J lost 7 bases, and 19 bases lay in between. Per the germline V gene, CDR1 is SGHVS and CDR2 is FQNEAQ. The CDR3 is CASSSSELVGLGYTF. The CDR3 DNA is TGTGCCAGCAGCTCGTCCGAGCTTGTGGGGCTTGGCTACACCTTC.

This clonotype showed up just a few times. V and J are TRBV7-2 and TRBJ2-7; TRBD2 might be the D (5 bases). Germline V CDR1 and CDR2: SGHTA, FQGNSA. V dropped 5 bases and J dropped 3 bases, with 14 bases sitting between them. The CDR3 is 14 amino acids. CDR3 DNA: TGTGCCAGCAGCCAGAGGGCGGGTAGCTACGAGCAGTACTTC. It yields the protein CASSQRAGSYEQYF.

In DNA form, the CDR3 reads TGCGCCAGCAGCCAAAGGGACCTAAGCTCCTACGAGCAGTACTTC. Translating it yields CASSQRDLSSYEQYF. The chain links TRBV4-1 to TRBJ2-7; D tentatively reads TRBD1 or TRBD2 (5 bases each). Per germline, CDR1 MGHRA and CDR2 YSYEKL. The CDR3 contains 15 residues. The V gene lost 2 bases and the J gene lost 0 bases, with 11 bases spanning the gap.

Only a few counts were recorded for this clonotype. The CDR3 DNA sequence: TGTGCCATCAAACTGGGGTGGACTGAAGCTTTCTTT. Translating it yields CAIKLGWTEAFF. The rearrangement links TRBV10-3 to TRBJ1-1; D remains unclear. Trimming took off 7 bases at V and 5 bases at J, with 11 bases between the two ends. The CDR3 totals 12 residues. Germline loops: CDR1 ENHRY, CDR2 SYGVKD.

CDR3 nucleotide sequence: TGTGCCAGCAGCTTAGAGGCGGGAGGGCGAGGCGACGAGCAGTACTTC. It codes for CASSLEAGGRGDEQYF. This sequence joins TRBV7-2 and TRBJ2-7; 9 bases align to TRBD2. V trimming: 1 base; J trimming: 5 bases; junction bases outside the gene matches: 9. There are 16 residues in the CDR3. In germline, CDR1 is SGHTA, CDR2 FQGNSA.

The CDR3 nucleotides read TGTGCCAGCAGTTTGGGTGGCGAACTAGCGGTCTTGATACTGGGCGAGCAGTACTTC. Translation: CASSLGGELAVLILGEQYF. The rearrangement links TRBV12-3 or TRBV12-4 to TRBJ2-5, with TRBD2 matching 8 bases. The J call may be in error: the DNA end matches TRBJ2-7 better. This CDR3 has 19 amino acids.

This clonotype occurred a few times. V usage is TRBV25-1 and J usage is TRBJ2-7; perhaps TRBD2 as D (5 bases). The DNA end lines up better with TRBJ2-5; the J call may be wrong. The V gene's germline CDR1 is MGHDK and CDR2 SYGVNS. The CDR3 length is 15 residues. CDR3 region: CASSVTGSLLETQYF. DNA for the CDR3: TGTGCCAGCAGTGTTACGGGAAGCCTCTTGGAGACCCAGTACTTC.

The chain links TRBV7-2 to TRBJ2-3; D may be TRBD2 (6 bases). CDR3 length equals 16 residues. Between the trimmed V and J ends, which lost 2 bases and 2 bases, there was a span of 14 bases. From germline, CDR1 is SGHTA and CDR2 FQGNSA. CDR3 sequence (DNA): TGTGCCAGCAGCTTACTTGGCGGGGCCCCCACAGATACGCAGTATTTT. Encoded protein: CASSLLGGAPTDTQYF.

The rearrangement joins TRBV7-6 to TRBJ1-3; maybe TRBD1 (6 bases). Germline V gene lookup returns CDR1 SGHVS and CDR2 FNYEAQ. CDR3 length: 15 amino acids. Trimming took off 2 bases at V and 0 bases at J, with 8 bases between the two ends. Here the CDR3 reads CASSLRTDSGNTIYF. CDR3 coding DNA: TGTGCCAGCAGCTTAAGGACAGACTCTGGAAACACCATATATTTT.

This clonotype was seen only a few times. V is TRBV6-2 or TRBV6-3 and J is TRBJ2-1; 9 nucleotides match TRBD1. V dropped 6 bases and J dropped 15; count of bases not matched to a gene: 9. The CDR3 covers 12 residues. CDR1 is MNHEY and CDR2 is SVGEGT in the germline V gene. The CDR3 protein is CASRPDGTGLFF. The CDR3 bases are TGTGCCAGCAGACCAGACGGGACAGGGTTGTTCTTC.

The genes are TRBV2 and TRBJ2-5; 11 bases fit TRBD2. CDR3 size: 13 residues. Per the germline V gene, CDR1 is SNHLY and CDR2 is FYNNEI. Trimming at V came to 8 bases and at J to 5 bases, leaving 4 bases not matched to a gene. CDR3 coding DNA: TGTGCCAGCCAGACTAGCGGGGAGGAGACCCAGTACTTC. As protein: CASQTSGEETQYF. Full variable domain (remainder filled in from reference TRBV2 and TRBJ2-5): EPEVTQTPSHQVTQMGQEVILRCVPISNHLYFYWYRQILGQKVEFLVSFYNNEISEKSEIFDDQFSVERPDGSNFTLKIRSTKLEDSAMYFCASQTSGEETQYFGPGTRLLVL.

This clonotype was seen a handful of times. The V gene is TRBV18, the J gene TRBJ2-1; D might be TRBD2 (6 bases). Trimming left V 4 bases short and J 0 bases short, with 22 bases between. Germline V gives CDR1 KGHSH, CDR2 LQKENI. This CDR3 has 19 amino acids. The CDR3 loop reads CASSHKPSGLTFSYNEQFF. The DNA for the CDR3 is TGTGCCAGCTCACACAAACCATCGGGACTGACGTTCTCCTACAATGAGCAGTTCTTC.

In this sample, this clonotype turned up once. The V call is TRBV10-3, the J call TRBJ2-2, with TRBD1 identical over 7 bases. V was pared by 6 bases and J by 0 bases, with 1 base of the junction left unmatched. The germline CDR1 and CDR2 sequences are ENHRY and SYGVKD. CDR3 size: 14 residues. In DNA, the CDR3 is TGTGCCATCAGGGGGACAGCGAACACCGGGGAGCTGTTTTTT. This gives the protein CAIRGTANTGELFF.

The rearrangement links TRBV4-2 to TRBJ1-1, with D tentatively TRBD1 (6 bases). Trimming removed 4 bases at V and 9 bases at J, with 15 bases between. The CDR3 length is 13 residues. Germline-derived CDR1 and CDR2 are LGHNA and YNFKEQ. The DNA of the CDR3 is TGTGCCAGCAGCCCACTCAGGGGAGCCCAAGCTTTCTTT. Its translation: CASSPLRGAQAFF.

CDR3 sequence: CSAISAAGGYNEQFF. The CDR3 nucleotides read TGCAGTGCTATCTCTGCGGCGGGAGGGTACAATGAGCAGTTCTTC. J is TRBJ2-1 and V is TRBV20-1; TRBD2 agrees at 9 bases. The CDR3 totals 15 residues. The germline V gene encodes CDR1 DFQATT and CDR2 SNEGSKA (reference sequence). Trimming removed 4 bases from V and 4 bases from J; junction bases left unmatched: 8.

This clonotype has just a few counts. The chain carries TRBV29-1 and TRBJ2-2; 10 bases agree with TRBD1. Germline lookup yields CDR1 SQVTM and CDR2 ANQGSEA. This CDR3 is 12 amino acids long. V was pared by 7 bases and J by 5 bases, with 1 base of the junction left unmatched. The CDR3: CSGGQGTGELFF. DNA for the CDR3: TGCAGCGGGGGACAGGGGACCGGGGAGCTGTTTTTT.

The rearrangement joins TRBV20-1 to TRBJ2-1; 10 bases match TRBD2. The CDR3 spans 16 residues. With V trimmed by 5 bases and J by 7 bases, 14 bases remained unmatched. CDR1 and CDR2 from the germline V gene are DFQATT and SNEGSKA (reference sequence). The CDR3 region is CSAESGTSVRGNEQFF. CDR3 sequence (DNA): TGCAGTGCTGAATCCGGGACTAGCGTTAGAGGGAATGAGCAGTTCTTC.

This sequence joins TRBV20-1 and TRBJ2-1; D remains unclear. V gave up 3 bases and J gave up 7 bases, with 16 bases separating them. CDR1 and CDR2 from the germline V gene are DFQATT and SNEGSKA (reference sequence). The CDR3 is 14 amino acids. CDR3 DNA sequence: TGCAGTGCTAGTAGATTGGTAGCTTGGAATGAGCAGTTCTTC. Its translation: CSASRLVAWNEQFF.

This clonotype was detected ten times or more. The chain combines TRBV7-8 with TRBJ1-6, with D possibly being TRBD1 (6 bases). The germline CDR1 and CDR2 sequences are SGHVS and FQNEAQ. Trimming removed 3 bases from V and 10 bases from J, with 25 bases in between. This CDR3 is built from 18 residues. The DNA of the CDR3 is TGTGCCAGCAGCTTCTATGGGTCCTCGGGACAAAGTCGGTCACCCCTCCACTTT. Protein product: CASSFYGSSGQSRSPLHF.

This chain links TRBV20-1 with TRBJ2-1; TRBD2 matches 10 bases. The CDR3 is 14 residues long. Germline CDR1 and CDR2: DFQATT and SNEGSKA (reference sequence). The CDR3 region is CNTPGASGSNEQFF. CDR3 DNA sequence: TGCAACACCCCGGGGGCTAGCGGGAGTAATGAGCAGTTCTTC.

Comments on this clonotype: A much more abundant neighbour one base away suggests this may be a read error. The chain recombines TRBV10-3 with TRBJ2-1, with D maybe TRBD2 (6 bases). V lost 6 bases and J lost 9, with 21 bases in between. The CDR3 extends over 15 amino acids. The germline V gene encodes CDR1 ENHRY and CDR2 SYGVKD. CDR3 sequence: CAISAAGGTVAEQFF. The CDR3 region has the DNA TGTGCCATCAGCGCCGCCGGCGGGACGGTCGCTGAGCAGTTCTTC.

CDR3 amino acids: CSATSSATNENIQYF. CDR3 DNA sequence: TGCAGTGCTACCTCCAGCGCGACTAACGAAAACATTCAGTACTTC. The chain carries TRBV20-1 and TRBJ2-4; possible D gene TRBD2, 5 bases. The CDR3 runs to 15 residues. The V gene's germline CDR1 is DFQATT and CDR2 SNEGSKA (reference sequence). V lost 4 bases and J lost 5, with 18 bases in between.